The source of this T cell receptor (beta chain) is a study of neoadjuvant nivolumab and ipilimumab in lung cancer. This clone ranks as medium-sized (0.01 to 0.1%). Its antigen is unknown. Assay: immunoSEQ multiplex PCR; the TCRdb copy retains only in-frame clones and omits some. The data show over 25,000 clones, with 76% seen just once and about 18% held by the top ten. There are 14 residues in the CDR3. Per germline, CDR1 SNHLY and CDR2 FYNNEI. V was trimmed by 7 bases and J by 6 bases, leaving 16 bases between them. Whole-study findings and limits: Resected tumors had greater TCR richness and clonality than uninvolved lung.

The V call is TRBV2, the J call TRBJ2-1, with D uncertain. The sequencing here drew on tumor tissue, taken after neoadjuvant nivolumab, alone or with ipilimumab, at or shortly before surgery. This receptor was identified in an adult with non-small cell lung cancer. The CDR3 bases are TGTGCCAGCAAGTGGTGGGATTTATCCAATGAGCAGTTCTTC. It yields the protein CASKWWDLSNEQFF. Variable domain in full (rest from reference TRBV2 and TRBJ2-1): EPEVTQTPSHQVTQMGQEVILRCVPISNHLYFYWYRQILGQKVEFLVSFYNNEISEKSEIFDDQFSVERPDGSNFTLKIRSTKLEDSAMYFCASKWWDLSNEQFFGPGTRLTVL.